This passage covers 26 T cell receptor beta chains from one sample sequenced in a study of T cell responses to AZD1222 COVID-19 vaccine. The data were produced by immunoSEQ multiplex PCR, yet TCRdb's version contains in-frame clones alone and is incomplete. The table lists about 130,000 clones, around four fifths of them singletons. The sequencing used peripheral blood, collected on day 0 of AZD1222 vaccination. The receptors were gathered from an adult in good health.

A few counts support this clone. The rearrangement joins TRBV6-5 to TRBJ1-4; a weak D match, TRBD1 (6 bases). In germline, CDR1 is MNHEY, CDR2 SVGAGI. V shed 6 bases and J shed 8 bases, with 16 bases lying between them. The CDR3 consists of 14 residues. The CDR3 is CASSGTGLLEKLFF. CDR3 bases: TGTGCCAGCAGCGGTACAGGGCTTTTGGAAAAACTGTTTTTT.

This rearrangement joins TRBV19 to TRBJ1-1; D gene unclear. The ends were cut back, 2 bases at V and 10 bases at J, with 14 bases in the middle. This CDR3 contains 13 residues. Germline assignment: CDR1 LNHDA and CDR2 SQIVND (reference sequence). CDR3 sequence (DNA): TGTGCCAGTAGTATAAGGGCGGAGTCGGTAGCTTTCTTT. It specifies CASSIRAESVAFF.

The rearrangement links TRBV19 to TRBJ1-1; TRBD1 aligns across 7 bases. From germline, CDR1 is LNHDA and CDR2 SQIVND (reference sequence). The V and J ends lost 7 bases and 5 bases, in that order; junction bases with no gene match: 10. This CDR3 has 14 residues. CDR3 sequence (DNA): TGTGCCAGTATTCTGGGGGCCAGGGGGACTGAAGCTTTCTTT. This gives the protein CASILGARGTEAFF.

This chain connects TRBV19 to TRBJ1-2; D not certain. The CDR3 has 12 amino acids. The germline V gene has CDR1 LNHDA and CDR2 SQIVND (reference sequence). Between the trimmed V and J ends, which lost 4 bases and 6 bases, there was a span of 9 bases. The CDR3 DNA is TGTGCCAGTAGTACCCACCCCAATGGCTACACCTTC. Amino acid sequence: CASSTHPNGYTF.

J is TRBJ1-3 and V is TRBV7-2; D remains ambiguous. The CDR3 covers 12 residues. The V gene's germline CDR1 is SGHTA and CDR2 FQGNSA. The V gene lost 2 bases and the J gene lost 7 bases, with 6 bases spanning the gap. CDR3 nucleotides: TGTGCCAGCAGCTTACTGGGGAACACCATATATTTT. This sequence encodes CASSLLGNTIYF.

The V gene is TRBV6-5, the J gene TRBJ1-4, with D tentatively TRBD1 (6 bases). Germline lookup yields CDR1 MNHEY and CDR2 SVGAGI. The CDR3 spans 15 residues. V shed 4 bases and J shed 4 bases, with 13 bases lying between them. The CDR3 DNA reads TGTGCCAGCAGTTCAACGAGGACAGTTAATGAAAAACTGTTTTTT. It is translated as CASSSTRTVNEKLFF.

This rearrangement joins TRBV6-1 to TRBJ1-4; D gene uncertain. This CDR3 is built from 15 residues. V gave up 1 base and J gave up 5 bases, with 11 bases separating them. Germline CDR1 is MNHNS and CDR2 is SASEGT. CDR3 nucleotides: TGTGCCAGCAGTGAAGAAGTAGGTTCGAATGAAAAACTGTTTTTT. Amino acid sequence: CASSEEVGSNEKLFF.

This clone has more than one count but fewer than ten. The J gene is TRBJ1-1, the V gene TRBV5-4, with 11 nucleotides matching TRBD1. This CDR3 spans 14 amino acids. The junction had 1 base not matched to a gene; V was cut back by 2 bases and J by 4 bases. The germline CDR1 and CDR2 sequences are SGHNT and YYREEE (reference sequence). The CDR3 here is CASSLGTGGTEAFF. The CDR3 region has the DNA TGTGCCAGCAGCTTAGGGACAGGGGGCACTGAAGCTTTCTTT.

The V gene is TRBV10-3, the J gene TRBJ1-5; possibly TRBD1 for D (5 bases). Germline-derived CDR1 and CDR2 are ENHRY and SYGVKD. CDR3 size: 16 residues. The V end was cut by 6 bases, the J end by 6 bases, with 21 bases between. CDR3 sequence (DNA): TGTGCCATCAGCTTCGCCCCCAGGGAGGAGGGTCAGCCCCAGCATTTT. It translates to CAISFAPREEGQPQHF.

This clone has only one observation. V usage is TRBV5-1 and J usage is TRBJ1-6; D unresolved. The CDR3 is made up of 13 amino acids. CDR1 and CDR2 from the germline V gene are SGHRS and YFSETQ. The germline V and J ends were trimmed by 0 bases and 7 bases, with 5 bases remaining between them. CDR3 region: CASSLDGNSPLHF. CDR3 in DNA: TGCGCCAGCAGCTTGGACGGGAATTCACCCCTCCACTTT.

CDR3 sequence reads: CASSWEEGVNTGELFF. The DNA for the CDR3 is TGTGCCAGCAGCTGGGAGGAGGGTGTAAACACCGGGGAGCTGTTTTTT. This chain joins TRBV5-6 and TRBJ2-2; maybe TRBD2 (6 bases). CDR1 and CDR2 (germline): SGHDT, YYEEEE. Trimming left V 3 bases short and J 2 bases short, with 14 bases between. CDR3 length: 16 residues.

The chain uses TRBV3-1 (or the pseudogene TRBV3-2) and TRBJ2-5, with 13 bases matching TRBD2. Trimming cost V 5 bases and J 5 bases; bases outside gene matches: 5. Germline V gives CDR1 LGHDT, CDR2 YNNKEL (reference sequence). This CDR3 contains 15 residues. CDR3 sequence (DNA): TGTGCCAGCAGCGTACTAGCGGGGGGGCTGGAGACCCAGTACTTC. Amino acid sequence: CASSVLAGGLETQYF.

The rearrangement links TRBV10-3 to TRBJ1-6; TRBD1 is a possible D gene (6 bases). CDR3 length: 16 residues. The V end was cut by 3 bases, the J end by 7 bases, with 16 bases between. Germline loops: CDR1 ENHRY, CDR2 SYGVKD. The CDR3 DNA sequence: TGTGCCATCAGTGACGGGAACAGGGCTGCCAATTCACCCCTCCACTTT. It yields the protein CAISDGNRAANSPLHF.

V and J are TRBV18 and TRBJ1-1, with a weak D call TRBD1 (6 bases). CDR3 length: 12 residues. Germline V gene lookup returns CDR1 KGHSH and CDR2 LQKENI. With 2 bases removed from V and 8 bases from J, the gap between germline ends came to 9 bases. Written as DNA, the CDR3 is TGTGCCAGCTCACCAATCCAGGGGGAAGCTTTCTTT. Translated: CASSPIQGEAFF.

The V gene is TRBV28, the J gene TRBJ1-4; D gene unclear. The CDR3 is made up of 13 amino acids. CDR1 is MDHEN and CDR2 is SYDVKM in the germline V gene. Trimming took off 8 bases at V and 7 bases at J, with 14 bases between the two ends. The CDR3 sequence: CASSGTFGEKLFF. The CDR3, as DNA: TGTGCCAGCTCGGGTACCTTTGGTGAAAAACTGTTTTTT.

The V gene is TRBV1, the J gene TRBJ2-6. TRBV1 is designated a pseudogene. CDR3 length: 18 residues. The CDR3 region is CTSSQDRATGSGANVLTF. For the CDR3, the DNA is TGCACCAGCAGCCAAGATCGGGCCACTGGGTCTGGGGCCAACGTCCTGACTTTC.

The V call is TRBV19, the J call TRBJ1-2; 9 bases are shared with TRBD1. In germline, CDR1 is LNHDA, CDR2 SQIVND (reference sequence). The CDR3 has 15 residues. V gave up 5 bases and J gave up 4 bases; unmatched junction bases: 8. The DNA of the CDR3 is TGTGCCAGTAGTCCCGGACAGGGGTTTCCCTATGGCTACACCTTC. Amino acids: CASSPGQGFPYGYTF.

The CDR3 region has the DNA TGTGCCAGCAGTTTCGACAGCAACACTGAAGCTTTCTTT. Amino acids: CASSFDSNTEAFF. The V gene is TRBV28, the J gene TRBJ1-1, with D perhaps TRBD1 (5 bases). The V gene's germline CDR1 is MDHEN and CDR2 SYDVKM. Trimming removed 3 bases at V and 2 bases at J, with 7 bases between. The CDR3 contains 13 residues.

This clone was observed a single time. The genes are TRBV18 and TRBJ1-1, with a weak D call TRBD1 (6 bases). The CDR3 runs 14 residues. Germline-derived CDR1 and CDR2 are KGHSH and LQKENI. Trimming took 3 bases from V and 3 from J, leaving 11 bases between them. CDR3 sequence (DNA): TGTGCCAGCTCACCGTCGTCAGGGGACACTGAAGCTTTCTTT. Translated, it gives CASSPSSGDTEAFF.

This clone appeared a single time. The gene calls are TRBV15 and TRBJ1-4, with 12 bases identical to TRBD1. The trim removed 5 bases at V and 3 bases at J, leaving 4 bases unmatched. Germline V CDR1 and CDR2: LNHNV, YYDKDF (reference sequence). This CDR3 comprises 16 residues. CDR3 nucleotides: TGTGCCACCAGCTGGGGACAGGGGGCGGCTAATGAAAAACTGTTTTTT. Its translation: CATSWGQGAANEKLFF.

The rearrangement uses TRBV2 and TRBJ1-2; no clear D. The germline V and J ends were trimmed by 6 bases and 2 bases, with 19 bases remaining between them. The germline V gene has CDR1 SNHLY and CDR2 FYNNEI. The CDR3 spans 16 residues. Here the CDR3 reads CASSRRATHGNYGYTF. In nucleotides, the CDR3 is TGTGCCAGCAGCAGAAGGGCCACTCATGGGAACTATGGCTACACCTTC.

The chain has TRBV18 and TRBJ1-2; D gene uncertain. Germline loops: CDR1 KGHSH, CDR2 LQKENI. Trimming took 0 bases from V and 0 from J, leaving 11 bases between them. The CDR3 length is 16 residues. In DNA form, the CDR3 reads TGTGCCAGCTCACCACCGGCGGGGTTAGCTAACTATGGCTACACCTTC. It yields the protein CASSPPAGLANYGYTF.

J is TRBJ1-3 and V is TRBV28; 8 nucleotides agree with TRBD1. The CDR3 runs to 14 residues. V lost 9 bases to trimming and J lost 2 bases; unmatched junction nucleotides: 6. Germline assignment: CDR1 MDHEN and CDR2 SYDVKM. This CDR3 is CASGQGFTGNTIYF. The CDR3 DNA follows: TGTGCCAGTGGACAGGGTTTTACTGGAAACACCATATATTTT.

This clone has more than one count but fewer than ten. The chain employs TRBV15 and TRBJ2-3; no clear D gene. Germline lookup yields CDR1 LNHNV and CDR2 YYDKDF (reference sequence). Deletions cut 0 bases from V and 0 bases from J, with 1 base between. The length of the CDR3 is 13 residues. The CDR3 DNA is TGTGCCACCAGCAGAGAGAGCACAGATACGCAGTATTTT. It is translated as CATSRESTDTQYF.

This sequence joins TRBV2 and TRBJ1-5; tentatively, D is TRBD1 (5 bases). The length of the CDR3 is 16 residues. In germline, CDR1 is SNHLY, CDR2 FYNNEI. The V gene lost 0 bases and the J gene lost 5 bases, with 14 bases spanning the gap. DNA of the CDR3: TGTGCCAGCAGTGAAGCGCTTGACAGTACTTATCAGCCCCAGCATTTT. The encoded protein is CASSEALDSTYQPQHF.

This clone came up once. This sequence joins TRBV4-1 and TRBJ1-6; weak D call: TRBD1 (6 bases). The V end lost 2 bases, the J end lost 9 bases, and 14 bases lay between the germline ends. Germline V lookup: CDR1 MGHRA, CDR2 YSYEKL. This CDR3 region has 15 residues. CDR3 sequence reads: CASSQFQQGFSPLHF. In DNA form, the CDR3 reads TGCGCCAGCAGCCAATTTCAGCAGGGGTTTTCACCCCTCCACTTT.